Shown below are 2 T cell receptor beta chains from a single sample sequenced in a study of CXCR3-negative and CXCR3-positive naive CD8 T cells. Study-wide results and limits: CXCR3-positive naive cells carried more hydrophobic TRB CDR3s than CXCR3-negative ones.

These TCRs are of unknown antigen specificity. UMI labels and 5' RACE were used to prepare the TRB cDNA libraries. TCRdb re-called the 5' RACE reads; every CDR3 protein appears as one record, without DNA. The record lists about 60,000 distinct CDR3 sequences, of which the ten most abundant hold 0.53%. The sequencing input was naive CXCR3+ CD8+ T cells from blood. Regarding subset: CD45RO-CCR7+CD27+CD95- naive CD8+ T cells expressing CXCR3 (TNR3+). These receptors all come from a human donor in good health. Some clones in this sample may be carry-over from other donors' samples.

The J gene is TRBJ1-1, the V gene TRBV7-9. The CDR3 is 11 amino acids. Germline loops: CDR1 SEHNR, CDR2 FQNEAQ (reference sequence). The CDR3 loop is CAISLNTEAFF.

The CDR3 reads CASRESSYNSPLHF. The V and J genes are TRBV27 and TRBJ1-6; lacking DNA, the TRBD1 call made by TCRdb goes unchecked. Germline V CDR1 and CDR2: MNHEY, SMNVEV (reference sequence). The CDR3 is 14 amino acids.